This TCR beta chain is from a study of metastatic and nonmetastatic thyroid tumors. Study-level information: Patients with malignant and benign thyroid disease provided blood and tumor or nodule tissue, whose repertoires were compared.

Study findings and constraints: In both blood and tumor samples, TCR beta diversity was reported significantly higher for malignant than benign nodules.

Each patient went into thyroid surgery without having received any treatment. This clone showed up just a few times. No antigen is known for it. In the study's own analysis: A distant-metastasis classifier for papillary thyroid cancer was built using CDR3 differences across clinicopathological groups. TCRdb reanalyzed the PCR reads with MiXCR. The V and J calls and clone size come from TCRdb's table, not from the authors' own analysis. Of about 42,000 clones in the sample, 12% were seen once. This TCR was recovered from a male donor with papillary thyroid cancer or a benign thyroid nodule (not recorded which). Some clones in this sample may be carry-over from other donors' samples. The sequencing input was blood.

The CDR3 protein is CSVDGGAYPYTF. The CDR3, as DNA: TGCAGCGTTGACGGGGGCGCTTATCCCTACACCTTC. The rearrangement links TRBV29-1 to TRBJ1-2; D perhaps matches TRBD1 (6 bases). The CDR3 consists of 12 residues. V was pared by 3 bases and J by 10 bases, with 15 bases between. Germline V gives CDR1 SQVTM, CDR2 ANQGSEA.